This is a list of T cell receptor beta chains from one sample in a study of human T cells and chemical hapten exposure. TCRdb redid the calling of the RACE reads with MiXCR, one entry per CDR3 protein. Of 300,000 to 400,000 distinct CDR3 sequences detected, roughly 5.3% appear once; the ten largest clones hold 2% to 3%. The sequencing used whole blood, collected in connection with sensitization to the hapten diphenylcyclopropenone (DPC). All receptors come from a woman in her fifties or sixties with alopecia areata. Some clones in this sample may be carry-over from other donors' samples. The CDR3 runs from the conserved cysteine through the conserved F or W. A D gene is named only where the DNA matches it firmly. Part of the rows lack a size; the others show once, few, many or a class for expanded clones.

clone_size: few; d_call: -; j_call: TRBJ2-1; v_call: TRBV11-2; cdr3_nt: TGTGCCAGCAGCTTAGCGGGAGCTAGTGAGCAGTTCTTC; cdr3_aa: CASSLAGASEQFF
clone_size: many; d_call: TRBD1; j_call: TRBJ2-1; v_call: TRBV29-1; cdr3_nt: TGCAGCGTTGAAGATGGGGCAGGGGGCTGGAATGAGCAGTTCTTC; cdr3_aa: CSVEDGAGGWNEQFF
clone_size: few; d_call: -; j_call: TRBJ1-2; v_call: TRBV20-1; cdr3_nt: TGCAGTGCTAGAGAGGACGGAGTCCGTGGGGCTGGCTACACCTTC; cdr3_aa: CSAREDGVRGAGYTF
clone_size: -; d_call: TRBD2; j_call: TRBJ2-3; v_call: TRBV30; cdr3_nt: TGTGCCTGGAGTGTAGGGCTAGCGGAAGATACGCAGTATTTT; cdr3_aa: CAWSVGLAEDTQYF
clone_size: many; d_call: -; j_call: TRBJ1-1; v_call: TRBV30; cdr3_nt: TGTGCCTGCCTACCTATAGTCCCAGGGAACACTGAAGCTTTCTTT; cdr3_aa: CACLPIVPGNTEAFF
clone_size: many; d_call: TRBD1; j_call: TRBJ1-1; v_call: TRBV6-2/TRBV6-3; cdr3_nt: TGTGCCAGCAGGAAAACAGGGGAGACTGAAGCTTTCTTT; cdr3_aa: CASRKTGETEAFF
clone_size: -; d_call: -; j_call: TRBJ2-3; v_call: TRBV5-1; cdr3_nt: TGCGCCAGCAGCTACGACCCAGGGGTAGCGGGTAGCACAGATACGCAGTATTTT; cdr3_aa: CASSYDPGVAGSTDTQYF
clone_size: many; d_call: -; j_call: TRBJ1-5; v_call: TRBV6-1; cdr3_nt: TGTGCCAGCAGAACACCCGATAGCAATCAGCCCCAGCATTTT; cdr3_aa: CASRTPDSNQPQHF
clone_size: few; d_call: -; j_call: TRBJ2-3; v_call: TRBV20-1; cdr3_nt: TGCAGTGCTAGGGGGACCCAACTCACAGATACGCAGTATTTT; cdr3_aa: CSARGTQLTDTQYF
clone_size: few; d_call: TRBD2; j_call: TRBJ2-3; v_call: TRBV5-1; cdr3_nt: TGCGCCAGCAGCTGGGAGAATGTAGCGGGAGTAGCAGATACGCAGTATTTT; cdr3_aa: CASSWENVAGVADTQYF
clone_size: many; d_call: TRBD2; j_call: TRBJ2-1; v_call: TRBV11-2; cdr3_nt: TGTGCCAGCAGCCAGACTAGCGGGAGCAATGAGCAGTTCTTC; cdr3_aa: CASSQTSGSNEQFF
clone_size: many; d_call: TRBD2; j_call: TRBJ2-1; v_call: TRBV9; cdr3_nt: TGTGCCAGCAGGGGAGCGGGAGTTAGTGAGCAGTTCTTC; cdr3_aa: CASRGAGVSEQFF
clone_size: many; d_call: -; j_call: TRBJ2-1; v_call: TRBV27; cdr3_nt: TGTGCCAGCAGTTTATTAGGTCTAGACGGCAATGAGCAGTTCTTC; cdr3_aa: CASSLLGLDGNEQFF
clone_size: many; d_call: TRBD2; j_call: TRBJ2-1; v_call: TRBV28; cdr3_nt: TGTGCCAGCAGTTTGCGGGAGTACTACAATGAGCAGTTCTTC; cdr3_aa: CASSLREYYNEQFF
clone_size: -; d_call: -; j_call: TRBJ2-3; v_call: TRBV2; cdr3_nt: TGTGCCAGCGGCGGGCCCGGCGACGGAGATACGCAGTATTTT; cdr3_aa: CASGGPGDGDTQYF
clone_size: -; d_call: TRBD1; j_call: TRBJ2-7; v_call: TRBV28; cdr3_nt: TGTGCCAGCGAAGCACCCGGGACAGGGTTTAACGAGCAGTACTTC; cdr3_aa: CASEAPGTGFNEQYF
clone_size: many; d_call: -; j_call: TRBJ2-2; v_call: TRBV30; cdr3_nt: TGTGCCTGGAGTCCCCCCGGGGAGCTGTTTTTT; cdr3_aa: CAWSPPGELFF
clone_size: many; d_call: -; j_call: TRBJ2-7; v_call: TRBV27; cdr3_nt: TGTGCCAGCAGACAGGGACCCCAGGGCGAGCAGTACTTC; cdr3_aa: CASRQGPQGEQYF
clone_size: -; d_call: TRBD1; j_call: TRBJ1-1; v_call: TRBV9; cdr3_nt: TGTGCCAGCAGCGCCGGGACAGCGAGTGAAGCTTTCTTT; cdr3_aa: CASSAGTASEAFF
clone_size: many; d_call: TRBD1; j_call: TRBJ2-7; v_call: TRBV3-1; cdr3_nt: TGTGCCAGCAGCCATCGGGACAGGGTGGCCAACGAGCAGTACTTC; cdr3_aa: CASSHRDRVANEQYF
clone_size: -; d_call: -; j_call: TRBJ1-1; v_call: TRBV6-6; cdr3_nt: TGTGCCAGTAGAAAAGTCCTGGGCACTGAAGCTTTCTTT; cdr3_aa: CASRKVLGTEAFF
clone_size: -; d_call: -; j_call: TRBJ2-7; v_call: TRBV7-2; cdr3_nt: TGTGCCAGCAGCTTTAGGCCCCTATACGAGCAGTACTTC; cdr3_aa: CASSFRPLYEQYF
clone_size: many; d_call: -; j_call: TRBJ2-3; v_call: TRBV10-1; cdr3_nt: TGCGCCAGCAGTGCGGGCCTACACACAGATACGCAGTATTTT; cdr3_aa: CASSAGLHTDTQYF
clone_size: few; d_call: -; j_call: TRBJ1-3; v_call: TRBV28; cdr3_nt: TGTGCCAGCAGTTCCCCATTTCGATGGGGAGGGTCTGGAAACACCATATATTTT; cdr3_aa: CASSSPFRWGGSGNTIYF
clone_size: -; d_call: TRBD2; j_call: TRBJ2-2; v_call: TRBV12-3/TRBV12-4; cdr3_nt: TGTGCCAGCAGTTTAGGCGCTAGCGGGGAAGGGGAGCTGTTTTTT; cdr3_aa: CASSLGASGEGELFF
clone_size: many; d_call: TRBD2; j_call: TRBJ2-1; v_call: TRBV6-1; cdr3_nt: TGTGCCAGCAGTGAGTTACTAGCGGGAGACAATGAGCAGTTCTTC; cdr3_aa: CASSELLAGDNEQFF
clone_size: once; d_call: -; j_call: TRBJ1-6; v_call: TRBV11-2; cdr3_nt: TGTGCCAGCAGCTTAGATGGTGGTGTCTCACCCCTCCACTTT; cdr3_aa: CASSLDGGVSPLHF
clone_size: many; d_call: -; j_call: TRBJ2-1; v_call: TRBV10-1; cdr3_nt: TGCGCCAGCAGTGAGTCCGCCGTCCCGCATTCCCTCAATGAGCAGTTCTTC; cdr3_aa: CASSESAVPHSLNEQFF
clone_size: few; d_call: -; j_call: TRBJ2-1; v_call: TRBV7-2; cdr3_nt: TGTGCCAGCAGCCCCCGGGACGGGGGTCGGTTCTTC; cdr3_aa: CASSPRDGGRFF
clone_size: -; d_call: TRBD1; j_call: TRBJ1-4; v_call: TRBV29-1; cdr3_nt: TGCAGCGTTGATCTCCCGGGACAGGGGGCGCTTAGAGATGAAAAACTGTTTTTT; cdr3_aa: CSVDLPGQGALRDEKLFF
clone_size: few; d_call: TRBD2; j_call: TRBJ2-4; v_call: TRBV27; cdr3_nt: TGTGCCAGCAGTCCCTTAGCGGGATTAATCAAAAACATTCAGTACTTC; cdr3_aa: CASSPLAGLIKNIQYF
clone_size: -; d_call: -; j_call: TRBJ1-6; v_call: TRBV27; cdr3_nt: TGTGCCAGCAGTCCTCATAATTCACCCCTCCACTTT; cdr3_aa: CASSPHNSPLHF
clone_size: few; d_call: -; j_call: TRBJ2-6; v_call: TRBV20-1; cdr3_nt: TGCAGTGCTAGAGACAGGGACGGGGCCAACGTCCTGACTTTC; cdr3_aa: CSARDRDGANVLTF
clone_size: -; d_call: TRBD2; j_call: TRBJ2-7; v_call: TRBV20-1; cdr3_nt: TGCAGTGCTAGAAACCCCATAGCGGGAGTCGTGGTGGAGCAGTACTTC; cdr3_aa: CSARNPIAGVVVEQYF
clone_size: few; d_call: -; j_call: TRBJ1-5; v_call: TRBV5-6; cdr3_nt: TGTGCCAGCAGCTTTCAGGGGACCAATCAGCCCCAGCATTTT; cdr3_aa: CASSFQGTNQPQHF
clone_size: few; d_call: -; j_call: TRBJ1-3; v_call: TRBV29-1; cdr3_nt: TGCAGCGTTCGCCAGGGCGCTGGCACCATATATTTT; cdr3_aa: CSVRQGAGTIYF
clone_size: -; d_call: -; j_call: TRBJ1-2; v_call: TRBV5-6; cdr3_nt: TGTGCCAGCAGCTTCCGGGACGAGGGTCCCTCTGGCGGCTACACCTTC; cdr3_aa: CASSFRDEGPSGGYTF
clone_size: many; d_call: -; j_call: TRBJ2-3; v_call: TRBV9; cdr3_nt: TGTGCCAGCACCCGAGCGCAGAGGAGCACAGATACGCAGTATTTT; cdr3_aa: CASTRAQRSTDTQYF